The entry below gives a single T cell receptor beta chain sequence along with its context. How the authors handled the data: Cell counts per sample came from amplifying reference gene primers. TCRdb keeps only in-frame clones here, not all; method: immunoSEQ multiplex PCR. V and J calls and clone size are given by that table; D and trimming were obtained from the DNA. The sample holds approximately 200,000 clones, 87% seen once. After removal of 7 bases from V and 11 bases from J, the junction contained 12 bases not matched to a gene. The CDR3 extends over 14 amino acids. In germline, CDR1 is ENHRY, CDR2 SYGVKD. This sample is part of a study of blood T cell repertoires in COVID-19. Study context: Sample material is recorded as cDNA or gDNA derived from T cells, B-cell-depleted T cells, or PBMCs.

Adults between roughly 18 and 95 years of age took part from about two dozen US areas. Clinical history as reported by participants underpinned cohort assignment. V gene TRBV10-3 combines with J gene TRBJ1-4, with 8 bases lining up with TRBD1. The TCR was taken from a man younger than 40 who had recovered from COVID-19. The sample taken for sequencing was PBMCs or T cells enriched from blood (not recorded which). This CDR3 reads CAINPTGDSAKLFF. The CDR3 bases are TGTGCCATCAACCCGACAGGGGATTCGGCCAAACTGTTTTTT.